Listed below are T cell receptor beta chains from one sample, sequenced in a study of regulatory T cells in long-lasting Graves disease. TCRdb independently ran MiXCR on the multiplex PCR reads; one entry per CDR3 protein. The sample contains 500,000 to 700,000 distinct CDR3 sequences, about 32% of which appear only once. The sample here was peripheral blood mononuclear cells (PBMCs), taken when the disease was refractory, from a patient treated with antithyroid drugs. The source of these receptors is a female donor with Graves disease. The CDR3 runs from the conserved cysteine through the conserved F or W. Fields, in order: D gene, CDR3 length, J gene, clone size, V gene, CDR3 protein, CDR3 DNA. D genes are given only for firm matches. A clone size is listed for some rows: how often the clone was seen (once, few, many), or a class if it is expanded.

d_gene: .
len: 16
j_gene: TRBJ1-5
abundance: few
v_gene: TRBV19
CDR3aa: CASSIDQAYSNQPQHF
CDR3nt: TGTGCCAGTAGTATAGACCAGGCGTATAGCAATCAGCCCCAGCATTTT

d_gene: .
len: 11
j_gene: TRBJ1-2
abundance: .
v_gene: TRBV12-3/TRBV12-4
CDR3aa: CASSTRGGYTF
CDR3nt: TGTGCCAGCAGCACGCGTGGTGGCTACACCTTC

d_gene: TRBD2
len: 18
j_gene: TRBJ2-2
abundance: many
v_gene: TRBV28
CDR3aa: CASSLSRSGTKRTGELFF
CDR3nt: TGTGCCAGCAGTTTATCCCGTTCGGGGACTAAGCGCACCGGGGAGCTGTTTTTT

d_gene: .
len: 13
j_gene: TRBJ1-2
abundance: many
v_gene: TRBV28
CDR3aa: CASRYRDGRGYTF
CDR3nt: TGTGCCAGCAGATATAGGGATGGACGTGGCTACACCTTC

d_gene: .
len: 12
j_gene: TRBJ2-7
abundance: few
v_gene: TRBV11-2
CDR3aa: CASTDGINEQYF
CDR3nt: TGTGCCAGCACCGACGGGATCAACGAGCAGTACTTC

d_gene: .
len: 13
j_gene: TRBJ1-2
abundance: many
v_gene: TRBV2
CDR3aa: CASRDALNYGYTF
CDR3nt: TGTGCCAGCAGGGACGCCCTAAACTATGGCTACACCTTC

d_gene: .
len: 14
j_gene: TRBJ1-5
abundance: .
v_gene: TRBV15
CDR3aa: CATSTRTPPTPQHF
CDR3nt: TGTGCCACCAGCACTAGGACACCGCCAACGCCCCAGCATTTT

d_gene: .
len: 12
j_gene: TRBJ2-4
abundance: many
v_gene: TRBV20-1
CDR3aa: CSARDLRRIQYF
CDR3nt: TGCAGTGCTAGAGATCTGCGTCGTATTCAGTACTTC

d_gene: .
len: 11
j_gene: TRBJ1-1
abundance: many
v_gene: TRBV7-9
CDR3aa: CASSLGTAAFF
CDR3nt: TGTGCCAGCAGCTTAGGGACCGCAGCTTTCTTT

d_gene: TRBD1
len: 15
j_gene: TRBJ1-2
abundance: .
v_gene: TRBV7-9
CDR3aa: CASSLVMDRDNGYTF
CDR3nt: TGTGCCAGCAGCTTAGTAATGGACAGGGACAATGGCTACACCTTC

d_gene: .
len: 15
j_gene: TRBJ1-5
abundance: few
v_gene: TRBV12-3/TRBV12-4
CDR3aa: CASSRTENSNQPQHF
CDR3nt: TGTGCCAGCAGTCGGACAGAGAATAGCAATCAGCCCCAGCATTTT

d_gene: .
len: 13
j_gene: TRBJ1-2
abundance: many
v_gene: TRBV12-3/TRBV12-4
CDR3aa: CASSLGITDGYTF
CDR3nt: TGTGCCAGCAGTTTAGGGATAACTGATGGCTACACCTTC

d_gene: TRBD1
len: 13
j_gene: TRBJ1-2
abundance: .
v_gene: TRBV29-1
CDR3aa: CSAWDRVIVGYTF
CDR3nt: TGCAGCGCCTGGGACAGGGTGATCGTTGGCTACACCTTC

d_gene: .
len: 14
j_gene: TRBJ2-7
abundance: .
v_gene: TRBV12-3/TRBV12-4
CDR3aa: CASSSETVPYEQYF
CDR3nt: TGTGCCAGCAGTTCAGAGACAGTCCCCTACGAGCAGTACTTC

d_gene: .
len: 14
j_gene: TRBJ1-1
abundance: .
v_gene: TRBV20-1
CDR3aa: CSARDYRGNTEAFF
CDR3nt: TGCAGTGCTAGAGATTATCGGGGGAACACTGAAGCTTTCTTT

d_gene: TRBD1
len: 16
j_gene: TRBJ2-3
abundance: few
v_gene: TRBV9
CDR3aa: CASSVGQGIGSDTQYF
CDR3nt: TGTGCCAGCAGCGTAGGACAGGGGATCGGTTCAGATACGCAGTATTTT

d_gene: .
len: 14
j_gene: TRBJ2-1
abundance: .
v_gene: TRBV19
CDR3aa: CASTWTGDYNEQFF
CDR3nt: TGTGCCAGTACCTGGACGGGAGACTACAATGAGCAGTTCTTC

d_gene: .
len: 13
j_gene: TRBJ2-7
abundance: .
v_gene: TRBV27
CDR3aa: CASSFEPSYEQYF
CDR3nt: TGTGCCAGCAGTTTCGAGCCCTCCTACGAGCAGTACTTC

d_gene: TRBD2
len: 15
j_gene: TRBJ2-5
abundance: many
v_gene: TRBV11-3
CDR3aa: CASSQGTSGQETQYF
CDR3nt: TGTGCCAGCAGCCAAGGGACTAGCGGCCAAGAGACCCAGTACTTC

d_gene: .
len: 13
j_gene: TRBJ1-2
abundance: .
v_gene: TRBV18
CDR3aa: CASSPVVEYGYTF
CDR3nt: TGTGCCAGCTCACCGGTTGTCGAATATGGCTACACCTTC

d_gene: .
len: 16
j_gene: TRBJ1-2
abundance: few
v_gene: TRBV9
CDR3aa: CASSAARITGLGGYTF
CDR3nt: TGTGCCAGCAGCGCCGCCCGGATAACAGGGTTAGGTGGCTACACCTTC

d_gene: .
len: 11
j_gene: TRBJ1-5
abundance: .
v_gene: TRBV19
CDR3aa: CASSTIAAQHF
CDR3nt: TGTGCCAGTAGTACGATAGCAGCCCAGCATTTT

d_gene: .
len: 16
j_gene: TRBJ1-3
abundance: few
v_gene: TRBV3-1
CDR3aa: CASSQDGRGTGNTIYF
CDR3nt: TGTGCCAGCAGCCAAGATGGGCGGGGGACTGGAAACACCATATATTTT

d_gene: .
len: 15
j_gene: TRBJ1-5
abundance: .
v_gene: TRBV6-9
CDR3aa: CASSYGRGADQPQHF
CDR3nt: TGTGCCAGCAGTTACGGTCGGGGGGCCGATCAGCCCCAGCATTTT

d_gene: .
len: 11
j_gene: TRBJ1-2
abundance: few
v_gene: TRBV30
CDR3aa: CACSGGGGYTF
CDR3nt: TGTGCCTGCTCAGGCGGGGGAGGCTACACCTTC

d_gene: .
len: 14
j_gene: TRBJ1-2
abundance: .
v_gene: TRBV6-2/TRBV6-3
CDR3aa: CASSYSNRYYGYTF
CDR3nt: TGTGCCAGCAGTTACTCGAACAGATACTATGGCTACACCTTC

d_gene: .
len: 13
j_gene: TRBJ1-6
abundance: .
v_gene: TRBV19
CDR3aa: CASSTNRDSPLHF
CDR3nt: TGTGCCAGTAGTACCAACAGGGACTCACCCCTCCACTTT

d_gene: TRBD1
len: 14
j_gene: TRBJ1-4
abundance: many
v_gene: TRBV12-3/TRBV12-4
CDR3aa: CASGETGVNEKLFF
CDR3nt: TGTGCCAGTGGGGAGACAGGGGTTAATGAAAAACTGTTTTTT

d_gene: TRBD2
len: 15
j_gene: TRBJ2-7
abundance: .
v_gene: TRBV4-1
CDR3aa: CASSQEWDYSYEQYF
CDR3nt: TGCGCCAGCAGCCAAGAGTGGGACTACTCCTACGAGCAGTACTTC

d_gene: TRBD2
len: 15
j_gene: TRBJ2-7
abundance: .
v_gene: TRBV19
CDR3aa: CASSFLASGSHEQYF
CDR3nt: TGTGCCAGTAGTTTTCTTGCTAGCGGGAGCCACGAGCAGTACTTC

d_gene: .
len: 15
j_gene: TRBJ1-4
abundance: once
v_gene: TRBV19
CDR3aa: CASSNQGEPNEKLFF
CDR3nt: TGTGCCAGTAGTAACCAGGGTGAACCGAATGAAAAACTGTTTTTT

d_gene: .
len: 16
j_gene: TRBJ2-7
abundance: .
v_gene: TRBV6-1
CDR3aa: CASSEYQTDSSYEQYF
CDR3nt: TGTGCCAGCAGTGAATATCAGACCGATAGCTCCTACGAGCAGTACTTC

d_gene: .
len: 14
j_gene: TRBJ1-2
abundance: few
v_gene: TRBV10-3
CDR3aa: CAISDSPANYGYTF
CDR3nt: TGTGCCATCAGTGACAGTCCAGCTAACTATGGCTACACCTTC

d_gene: .
len: 15
j_gene: TRBJ2-5
abundance: few
v_gene: TRBV7-9
CDR3aa: CASSLIIRGAETQYF
CDR3nt: TGTGCCAGCAGCTTAATCATCCGGGGCGCAGAGACCCAGTACTTC

d_gene: .
len: 13
j_gene: TRBJ2-7
abundance: few
v_gene: TRBV20-1
CDR3aa: CSAMGSATGEQYF
CDR3nt: TGCAGTGCTATGGGGTCCGCTACAGGAGAGCAGTACTTC

d_gene: .
len: 13
j_gene: TRBJ1-1
abundance: .
v_gene: TRBV30
CDR3aa: CAWSARLNTEAFF
CDR3nt: TGTGCCTGGAGCGCGAGATTGAACACTGAAGCTTTCTTT

d_gene: TRBD2
len: 15
j_gene: TRBJ2-7
abundance: .
v_gene: TRBV6-1
CDR3aa: CASRRLAGETYEQYF
CDR3nt: TGTGCCAGCAGGCGACTAGCGGGAGAAACCTACGAGCAGTACTTC